This TCR beta chain was observed in a study of technical replicates of blood from four donors. The repertoire was sequenced with immunoSEQ multiplex PCR; TCRdb's copy has only in-frame clones and lacks some. The table records fewer than 75,000 clones, roughly 93% of them present only once. The CDR3 totals 17 residues. Per germline, CDR1 MNHNS and CDR2 SASEGT. V was pared by 1 base and J by 7 bases, with 12 bases of the junction left unmatched. Sequenced sample: T cells isolated from PBMCs. The receptor was derived from a human donor in good health. This chain connects TRBV6-1 to TRBJ2-4; 8 bases align to TRBD2. The CDR3 sequence: CASSEVPGSGVGNIQYF. The CDR3, as DNA: TGTGCCAGCAGTGAAGTCCCGGGTAGCGGGGTGGGGAACATTCAGTACTTC.